A selection of T cell receptor beta chains follows, all from one sample in a study of blood T cells in healthy people across ages. TCRdb passed the 5' RACE reads through MiXCR, listing each CDR3 protein once. The sample contains more than 650,000 distinct CDR3 sequences, about 53% of which appear only once. What was sequenced was blood. The receptors here all came from a man older than 75 in good health. CDR3s include the opening cysteine and the closing phenylalanine or tryptophan. A D gene is named only where the DNA matches it firmly. A clone size is listed for some rows: how often the clone was seen (once, few, many), or a class if it is expanded.

v_gene,abundance,d_gene,j_gene,CDR3aa,CDR3nt
TRBV24-1,NA,NA,TRBJ1-2,CATSVGFGGGYTF,TGTGCCACCAGTGTCGGGTTCGGGGGTGGCTACACCTTC
TRBV28,few,TRBD1,TRBJ2-5,CASRALGTGVQETQYF,TGTGCCAGCAGGGCCCTCGGGACAGGGGTCCAAGAGACCCAGTACTTC
TRBV3-1,few,NA,TRBJ2-5,CASRAGVSGEQYF,TGTGCCAGCAGGGCAGGGGTCTCGGGGGAGCAGTACTTC
TRBV28,NA,TRBD1,TRBJ2-1,CASRDRYINEQFF,TGTGCCAGTAGGGACAGGTACATCAATGAGCAGTTCTTC
TRBV2,NA,NA,TRBJ2-7,CASTGHGSYEQYF,TGTGCCAGCACAGGGCACGGCTCCTACGAGCAGTACTTC
TRBV2,NA,TRBD2,TRBJ2-3,CASSEISGSRYAYF,TGTGCCAGCAGTGAAATTAGCGGGAGCAGATACGCGTATTTT
TRBV28,NA,NA,TRBJ1-3,CASSPLSGNTIYF,TGTGCCAGCAGTCCTCTTTCGGGAAACACCATATATTTT
TRBV6-5,NA,NA,TRBJ1-1,CASSYSQPRRTEAFF,TGTGCCAGCAGTTACTCACAGCCCCGACGGACTGAAGCTTTCTTT
TRBV10-3,NA,TRBD2,TRBJ2-7,CAISTHSGASSYEQYF,TGTGCCATCAGTACTCATAGCGGGGCTAGCTCCTACGAGCAGTACTTC
TRBV2,NA,NA,TRBJ2-1,CASSGGSYNEQFF,TGTGCCAGCTCCGGAGGCTCCTACAATGAGCAGTTCTTC
TRBV27,NA,NA,TRBJ2-1,CASSFARGSFSYNEQFF,TGTGCCAGCAGTTTCGCCAGGGGCTCGTTTTCCTACAATGAGCAGTTCTTC
TRBV5-1,NA,NA,TRBJ2-1,CASSTRTDQFF,TGCGCCAGCAGCACGCGGACTGATCAGTTCTTC
TRBV29-1,few,TRBD1,TRBJ2-7,CSVEARTGTFYEQYF,TGCAGCGTTGAAGCTAGGACAGGGACTTTCTACGAGCAGTACTTC
TRBV3-1,few,TRBD2,TRBJ2-1,CASSFSLAGGADEQFF,TGTGCCAGCAGCTTCTCGTTAGCGGGAGGGGCGGATGAGCAGTTCTTC
TRBV11-2,NA,NA,TRBJ2-5,CASSFTDAGRTQYF,TGTGCCAGCAGCTTTACTGACGCGGGAAGGACCCAGTACTTC
TRBV7-8,NA,NA,TRBJ2-7,CASSSIRGVSSYEQYF,TGTGCCAGCAGCTCGATTCGCGGGGTCAGCTCCTACGAGCAGTACTTC
TRBV27,few,TRBD2,TRBJ2-7,CASSLTSGKYEQYF,TGTGCCAGCAGTTTAACTAGCGGGAAATACGAGCAGTACTTC
TRBV20-1,few,NA,TRBJ2-5,CSAWDAAQETQYF,TGCAGTGCTTGGGATGCCGCCCAAGAGACCCAGTACTTC
TRBV10-3,NA,NA,TRBJ2-7,CAIRGRGADEQYF,TGTGCCATCAGGGGCAGGGGCGCAGACGAGCAGTACTTC
TRBV2,few,TRBD1,TRBJ2-1,CASSEALHGDSSYNEQFF,TGTGCCAGCAGTGAAGCGCTTCATGGGGACAGCTCCTACAATGAGCAGTTCTTC
TRBV20-1,few,TRBD2,TRBJ2-4,CSARGLAGEGNIQYF,TGCAGTGCTAGAGGACTAGCGGGAGAGGGAAACATTCAGTACTTC
TRBV5-5,few,NA,TRBJ2-7,CASSFEPLAHEQYF,TGTGCCAGCTCTTTTGAACCTCTCGCCCACGAGCAGTACTTC
TRBV9,few,TRBD2,TRBJ2-5,CASSQSGRARKTQYF,TGTGCCAGCAGCCAGAGCGGGAGGGCCAGAAAGACCCAGTACTTC
TRBV7-9,NA,TRBD1,TRBJ2-6,CASSLRGTGGLFSGANVLTF,TGTGCCAGCAGCCTTAGGGGGACAGGGGGGCTTTTCTCTGGGGCCAACGTCCTGACTTTC
TRBV5-1,NA,TRBD1,TRBJ1-4,CASSWTGAFNEKLFF,TGCGCCAGCAGCTGGACAGGGGCCTTTAATGAAAAACTGTTTTTT
TRBV18,NA,NA,TRBJ2-5,CASSISGGKETQYF,TGTGCCAGCTCTATATCGGGCGGGAAAGAGACCCAGTACTTC
TRBV6-5,few,TRBD2,TRBJ2-5,CASSLWGTSGRETQYF,TGTGCCAGCAGCCTCTGGGGGACTAGCGGGAGGGAGACCCAGTACTTC
TRBV7-2,NA,NA,TRBJ2-7,CASSPRGRDSTYEQYF,TGTGCCAGCAGCCCTAGGGGAAGGGACTCAACCTACGAGCAGTACTTC
TRBV28,NA,NA,TRBJ1-4,CASSSPGPRGEKLFF,TGTGCCAGCAGCTCACCGGGGCCCCGAGGTGAAAAACTGTTTTTT
TRBV21-1,NA,NA,TRBJ2-1,CASSNMGGTQGYNEQFF,TGTGCCAGCAGCAACATGGGCGGGACTCAAGGCTACAATGAGCAGTTCTTC
TRBV13,NA,NA,TRBJ1-2,CASSLAERPGYGYTF,TGTGCCAGCAGCTTAGCCGAAAGACCGGGCTATGGCTACACCTTC
TRBV6-2/TRBV6-3,NA,TRBD1,TRBJ1-2,CASRAGQGGYGYTF,TGTGCCAGCAGGGCCGGACAGGGAGGCTATGGCTACACCTTC
TRBV2,few,NA,TRBJ1-4,CASRSPRGTEKLFF,TGTGCCAGCAGATCCCCACGGGGGACTGAAAAACTGTTTTTT
TRBV11-2,NA,NA,TRBJ2-6,CASSKTRETYSGANVLTF,TGTGCCAGCAGCAAAACCCGGGAAACGTACTCTGGGGCCAACGTCCTGACTTTC
TRBV27,NA,NA,TRBJ2-3,CASSGDESDTQYF,TGTGCCAGCAGTGGGGACGAGTCAGATACGCAGTATTTT
TRBV20-1,once,NA,TRBJ2-1,CSARDRRESSYKEQFF,TGCAGTGCTAGAGATCGGAGGGAAAGCTCCTACAAGGAGCAGTTCTTC
TRBV12-3/TRBV12-4,NA,TRBD2,TRBJ2-3,CASSSGAGGRLAYF,TGTGCCAGCAGCTCCGGGGCGGGAGGGCGTCTCGCGTATTTT
TRBV27,NA,NA,TRBJ1-1,CASSWIGNTEAFF,TGTGCCAGCAGTTGGATAGGGAACACTGAAGCTTTCTTT
TRBV21-1,NA,NA,TRBJ2-7,CASSKVTLAPGEELAGPREQYF,TGTGCCAGCAGCAAAGTAACCCTGGCTCCCGGTGAGGAACTAGCGGGGCCTAGGGAGCAGTACTTC
TRBV5-6,NA,TRBD2,TRBJ2-3,CASSFQTSGRRDTQYF,TGTGCCAGCAGCTTCCAGACTAGCGGGAGGAGAGATACGCAGTATTTT
TRBV20-1,NA,NA,TRBJ2-7,CSARGHRAGTSYEQYF,TGCAGTGCTAGGGGCCATAGGGCAGGTACTTCCTACGAGCAGTACTTC
TRBV25-1,few,NA,TRBJ2-5,CASSRNGGRETQYF,TGTGCCAGCAGCCGAAATGGGGGGCGGGAGACCCAGTACTTC
TRBV12-3/TRBV12-4,NA,TRBD1,TRBJ2-1,CASSQRTGIYNEQFF,TGTGCCAGCAGCCAGCGGACAGGGATATACAATGAGCAGTTCTTC
TRBV12-3/TRBV12-4,NA,NA,TRBJ1-2,CASKKNPQISGYTF,TGTGCCAGCAAGAAGAATCCACAGATTTCTGGCTACACCTTC
TRBV6-5,few,TRBD2,TRBJ2-6,CASRLSGVSGANVLTF,TGTGCCAGCCGTCTGAGCGGGGTCTCTGGGGCCAACGTCCTGACTTTC
TRBV3-1,few,TRBD2,TRBJ2-7,CASSYFTSGSPYEQYF,TGTGCCAGCAGCTACTTCACTAGCGGGAGCCCCTACGAGCAGTACTTC
TRBV6-5,NA,NA,TRBJ2-3,CASSYSGRLLHRYAYF,TGTGCCAGCAGTTACTCGGGGCGATTGCTCCACAGATACGCGTATTTT